The TCR beta chain under discussion was sequenced for a study of graft-versus-host responses after intestinal transplantation. The wider study: Tacrolimus and steroids were given for two to three years to all recipients after anti-thymocyte globulin induction.

Assay used: immunoSEQ multiplex PCR; TCRdb lists only in-frame clones, some missing. The table lists more than 65,000 clones, 92% of them singletons. Overall study findings and caveats: High graft-versus-host to host-versus-graft clonal ratios were found in allografts of patients who had graft-donor T cell macrochimerism. Among recipient marrow samples, GvH clones were found; some appeared first in ileum or blood.

Comments on this clone: The antigen remains undetermined.

The TCR originated in a human donor who was the organ donor for an intestinal transplant. The sequences come from unstimulated CD8+ T cells sorted from spleen or lymph node cells, collected before transplant.

This CDR3 is CASRDRQSKGYTF. CDR3 DNA: TGTGCCAGCAGAGATAGACAGAGCAAGGGCTACACCTTC. The chain is built from TRBV9 and TRBJ1-2; a possible D gene is TRBD1 (5 bases). V lost 5 bases to trimming and J lost 8 bases, with 16 bases between them. Germline V gene data show CDR1 as SGDLS and CDR2 as YYNGEE. The CDR3 consists of 13 residues.